This T cell receptor (beta chain) comes out of a study of blood T cell repertoires in COVID-19. Authors' analysis steps: Reference gene primer amplification in the assay estimated nucleated cell counts. Assay used: immunoSEQ multiplex PCR; TCRdb lists only in-frame clones, some missing. That table furnishes V, J and clone size, whereas the DNA furnished D and trimming. This sample yields roughly 230,000 clones, of which around 83% are seen a single time; less than 7.5% belongs to the top ten. The CDR3 runs to 13 residues. The chain combines TRBV21-1 with TRBJ1-1. TRBV21-1 is a pseudogene locus. This TCR came from a woman aged 45 to 65 with acute or convalescent COVID-19. Sequences were obtained from peripheral blood. The CDR3 loop reads CASSTYRNTEAFF. In DNA form, the CDR3 reads TGTGCCAGCAGCACCTATAGGAACACTGAAGCTTTCTTT.